The following is a T cell receptor beta chain sequence with its context. Its antigen is as yet unknown. These data come from a study of shared clonotypes between healthy human individuals. Background on the study: A couple of women and a few men aged 18 to 49 served as donors.

The authors loaded 200 ng DNA, about 30,000 T cell genomes, into sorted-subset replicate PCRs. Using immunoSEQ multiplex PCR, the repertoire was profiled, and TCRdb retains in-frame clones only, with some absent. This table has approximately 1.4 million clones, 95% to 99% appearing once. Study-wide points: Naive CD4 clonotype sharing across a few donors was roughly 5%.

Per the germline V gene, CDR1 is SGHRS and CDR2 is YFSETQ. The CDR3 runs 16 residues. The source material was naive CD4+ T cells sorted from blood. The sample's subset: CD45RA+ positively selected. V and J are TRBV5-1 and TRBJ2-5; 7 nucleotides align to TRBD2. The DNA end lines up better with TRBJ2-7; the J call may be wrong. This sequence originates from a man between 25 and 39 years old in good health. The CDR3, as DNA: TGCGCCAGCAGCCGCGGGGAGGGCGTTGTAGCCCACGAGCAGTACTTC. Translated, it gives CASSRGEGVVAHEQYF.